The rows below give T cell receptor beta chains drawn from one sample of a study of shared clonotypes between healthy human individuals. Clones were read by immunoSEQ multiplex PCR, and TCRdb kept only the in-frame ones, dropping some. The table includes about 2.1 million clones, 93% detected once. What was sequenced was naive CD8+ T cells from PBMCs. The receptor set was obtained from a man younger than 35 in good health. Some clones in this sample may be carry-over from other donors' samples. The CDR3 runs from the conserved cysteine through the conserved F or W.

CDR3 length: 15; V gene: TRBV9; J gene: TRBJ1-2; CDR3 protein: CASSVDGRGSGGYTF
CDR3 length: 14; V gene: TRBV27; J gene: TRBJ2-5; CDR3 protein: CASSISSGKETQYF
CDR3 length: 13; V gene: TRBV6-5; J gene: TRBJ2-2; CDR3 protein: CASSYSWDGELFF
CDR3 length: 13; V gene: TRBV28; J gene: TRBJ1-6; CDR3 protein: CASRLTSNSPLHF
CDR3 length: 13; V gene: TRBV19; J gene: TRBJ1-5; CDR3 protein: CASSTNAGGPQHF
CDR3 length: 16; V gene: TRBV5-4; J gene: TRBJ2-1; CDR3 protein: CASSRGGQGGDNEQFF
CDR3 length: 11; V gene: TRBV7-9; J gene: TRBJ2-3; CDR3 protein: CASSPMDTQYF
CDR3 length: 13; V gene: TRBV25-1; J gene: TRBJ2-1; CDR3 protein: CASSDWGYGEQFF
CDR3 length: 12; V gene: TRBV5-1; J gene: TRBJ2-3; CDR3 protein: CASSLAADTQYF
CDR3 length: 19; V gene: TRBV6-1; J gene: TRBJ1-5; CDR3 protein: CASSELRGPRRVSNQPQHF
CDR3 length: 19; V gene: TRBV11-3; J gene: TRBJ2-4; CDR3 protein: CASSWPARPYYQAKNIQYF
CDR3 length: 15; V gene: TRBV5-1; J gene: TRBJ2-7; CDR3 protein: CASSLAREQTYEQYF
CDR3 length: 15; V gene: TRBV5-4; J gene: TRBJ1-2; CDR3 protein: CASSSEDRAPAGYTF
CDR3 length: 13; V gene: TRBV27; J gene: TRBJ1-1; CDR3 protein: CASSLGVGAEAFF
CDR3 length: 16; V gene: TRBV19; J gene: TRBJ2-7; CDR3 protein: CASSIDTETAAYEQYF
CDR3 length: 14; V gene: TRBV7-9; J gene: TRBJ1-5; CDR3 protein: CASSSGEGNQPQHF
CDR3 length: 13; V gene: TRBV19; J gene: TRBJ2-2; CDR3 protein: CASSWTSSGELFF
CDR3 length: 15; V gene: TRBV18; J gene: TRBJ2-1; CDR3 protein: CASSPGPSGNNEQFF
CDR3 length: 15; V gene: TRBV14; J gene: TRBJ2-6; CDR3 protein: CASSQFGSGANVLTF
CDR3 length: 14; V gene: TRBV4-1; J gene: TRBJ2-2; CDR3 protein: CASSLGQGTGELFF
CDR3 length: 20; V gene: TRBV27; J gene: TRBJ2-7; CDR3 protein: CASSSPGTSGRYPPSYEQYF
CDR3 length: 14; V gene: TRBV10-3; J gene: TRBJ2-3; CDR3 protein: CAISEGAGADTQYF
CDR3 length: 14; V gene: TRBV6-1; J gene: TRBJ2-7; CDR3 protein: CASSDDRYPSFWYF
CDR3 length: 15; V gene: TRBV4-1; J gene: TRBJ2-1; CDR3 protein: CASSPGTSVYNEQFF
CDR3 length: 16; V gene: TRBV19; J gene: TRBJ1-1; CDR3 protein: CASTSLGEGINTEAFF
CDR3 length: 16; V gene: TRBV25-1; J gene: TRBJ2-7; CDR3 protein: CASRGLGQRGSYEQYF
CDR3 length: 16; V gene: TRBV7-9; J gene: TRBJ1-5; CDR3 protein: CASSEYPGWVNQPQHF
CDR3 length: 15; V gene: TRBV6-1; J gene: TRBJ2-7; CDR3 protein: CASSESRTGYYEQYF
CDR3 length: 13; V gene: TRBV19; J gene: TRBJ1-2; CDR3 protein: CASLPSSNYGYTF
CDR3 length: 15; V gene: TRBV7-9; J gene: TRBJ2-7; CDR3 protein: CASSSTSGKWYEQYF
CDR3 length: 15; V gene: TRBV4-1; J gene: TRBJ1-3; CDR3 protein: CASSQGQRGGNTIYF
CDR3 length: 17; V gene: TRBV5-8; J gene: TRBJ2-7; CDR3 protein: CASSSLDSSGSLYEQYF
CDR3 length: 14; V gene: TRBV27; J gene: TRBJ1-4; CDR3 protein: CASSRTGGVEKLFF
CDR3 length: 15; V gene: TRBV2; J gene: TRBJ2-3; CDR3 protein: CASSSGTKVLDTQYF
CDR3 length: 14; V gene: TRBV28; J gene: TRBJ2-7; CDR3 protein: CASSIPSGTYEQYF
CDR3 length: 15; V gene: TRBV6-5; J gene: TRBJ2-5; CDR3 protein: CASSYEGLHQETQYF
CDR3 length: 15; V gene: TRBV27; J gene: TRBJ2-7; CDR3 protein: CASSLSVQGRDEQYF
CDR3 length: 13; V gene: TRBV6-4; J gene: TRBJ2-5; CDR3 protein: CASSDWPGGTQYF
CDR3 length: 15; V gene: TRBV11-2; J gene: TRBJ1-3; CDR3 protein: CASSSQTGLGNTIYF
CDR3 length: 15; V gene: TRBV10-3; J gene: TRBJ2-1; CDR3 protein: CAISGARGDGNEQFF
CDR3 length: 18; V gene: TRBV7-2; J gene: TRBJ2-7; CDR3 protein: CASSLFFAASGPRYEQYF
CDR3 length: 15; V gene: TRBV27; J gene: TRBJ2-7; CDR3 protein: CASSLVAGGPHEQYF
CDR3 length: 16; V gene: TRBV19; J gene: TRBJ1-5; CDR3 protein: CASSIIRGAGDQPQHF
CDR3 length: 15; V gene: TRBV11-2; J gene: TRBJ1-2; CDR3 protein: CASSPNRGRSYGYTF
CDR3 length: 15; V gene: TRBV23-1; J gene: TRBJ2-7; CDR3 protein: CASHTERDFSYEQYF
CDR3 length: 17; V gene: TRBV9; J gene: TRBJ2-2; CDR3 protein: CASSLGFQGAFTGELFF
CDR3 length: 13; V gene: TRBV6-6; J gene: TRBJ1-3; CDR3 protein: CASWTGPGNTIYF
CDR3 length: 16; V gene: TRBV19; J gene: TRBJ1-3; CDR3 protein: CASSAQDRNSGNTIYF
CDR3 length: 17; V gene: TRBV6-1; J gene: TRBJ2-1; CDR3 protein: CASSEVPRTSFGGEQFF
CDR3 length: 18; V gene: TRBV28; J gene: TRBJ2-2; CDR3 protein: CASSLWLIGTGEEGELFF